This T cell receptor (beta chain) was sequenced in a study of CD8 T cells in ankylosing spondylitis. Study-wide findings and caveats: Clones tied to disease were said to be significantly enriched in matched ankylosing spondylitis synovial fluid. A TCR beta motif of roughly 8 highly homologous variants appeared characteristic of ankylosing spondylitis blood. In reactive arthritis synovial fluid and blood, some motif variants had been reported before.

Germline lookup yields CDR1 PRHDT and CDR2 FYEKMQ (reference sequence). Trimming pared 1 base from V and 3 bases from J, leaving 13 bases between. This CDR3 has 15 amino acids. Notes on this clonotype: Its target is unknown.

TCRdb recomputed calls from the 5' RACE reads with MiXCR, one row per CDR3 protein. The repertoire includes roughly 150,000 distinct CDR3 sequences, around a tenth of them detected once, and roughly 15% sits in the top ten. This chain links TRBV13 with TRBJ2-7; D is ambiguous. The clonotype comes from a female donor with ankylosing spondylitis or in good health (not recorded which). Material for sequencing was blood, either unsorted or a sorted T cell fraction (not recorded which). CDR3 in DNA: TGTGCCAGCAGCTTAGCGGCCTCGCCTGACTACGAGCAGTACTTC. It is translated as CASSLAASPDYEQYF.